The 15 T cell receptor beta chains in this list originate from one sample, sequenced in a study of cytomegalovirus exposure and HLA in healthy donors. PCR used 60 Vbeta primers and 13 Jbeta primers. Data came from immunoSEQ multiplex PCR; TCRdb stores just in-frame clones and leaves some out. The table has about 120,000 clones, approximately 78% seen once. The sample was PBMCs. These receptors all stem from a woman between 40 and 50 years old in good health and CMV-seronegative.

This clone occurred once. This chain links TRBV7-6 with TRBJ2-1, with D perhaps matching TRBD2 (6 bases). The CDR3 loop spans 13 amino acids. Germline-derived CDR1 and CDR2 are SGHVS and FNYEAQ. The V gene lost 6 bases and the J gene lost 9 bases, with 15 bases spanning the gap. Here the CDR3 reads CASSAREEGEQFF. The CDR3, as DNA: TGTGCCAGCAGTGCGAGGGAGGAGGGTGAGCAGTTCTTC. Filled out from reference TRBV7-6 and TRBJ2-1, the complete variable domain reads GAGVSQSPRYKVTKRGQDVALRCDPISGHVSLYWYRQALGQGPEFLTYFNYEAQQDKSGLPNDRFSAERPEGSISTLTIQRTEQRDSAMYRCASSAREEGEQFFGPGTRLTVL.

The chain employs TRBV19 and TRBJ2-7; unclear D gene. V was trimmed by 1 base and J by 6 bases, leaving 10 bases between them. Germline V gene lookup returns CDR1 LNHDA and CDR2 SQIVND (reference sequence). This CDR3 spans 13 amino acids. CDR3 region: CASSIGGIREQYF. The CDR3 DNA reads TGTGCCAGTAGTATAGGAGGCATCCGCGAGCAGTACTTC.

The chain employs TRBV21-1 and TRBJ1-5. TRBV21-1 is termed a pseudogene. The CDR3 consists of 14 residues. CDR3: CASSPRGANQPQHF. The DNA of the CDR3 is TGTGCCAGCAGCCCGCGGGGGGCCAATCAGCCCCAGCATTTT.

This clone has only one observation. The rearrangement links TRBV27 to TRBJ1-5; D unresolved. The germline V and J ends were trimmed by 5 bases and 0 bases, with 8 bases remaining between them. In germline, CDR1 is MNHEY, CDR2 SMNVEV (reference sequence). CDR3 size: 14 residues. CDR3 sequence: CASSPRDSNQPQHF. The CDR3 DNA sequence: TGTGCCAGCAGTCCCCGGGATAGCAATCAGCCCCAGCATTTT.

The gene calls are TRBV9 and TRBJ2-6, with a weak D call TRBD1 (6 bases). The germline CDR1 and CDR2 sequences are SGDLS and YYNGEE. With 5 bases removed from V and 3 bases from J, the gap between germline ends came to 12 bases. CDR3 length: 15 residues. The CDR3 loop is CASSRRGSGANVLTF. The CDR3 bases are TGTGCCAGCAGTCGCAGGGGAAGTGGGGCCAACGTCCTGACTTTC.

This sequence joins TRBV7-2 and TRBJ2-7; 8 bases match TRBD2. The CDR3 contains 15 residues. Per the germline V gene, CDR1 is SGHTA and CDR2 is FQGNSA. The V gene end was trimmed by 5 bases and the J gene end by 3 bases; junction bases not matched to a gene: 9. The CDR3 is CASSNLAGGSYEQYF. CDR3 in DNA: TGTGCCAGCAGCAACCTAGCGGGTGGGAGCTACGAGCAGTACTTC.

The J gene is TRBJ1-1, the V gene TRBV6-5; D gene ambiguous. Trimming took 7 bases from V and 11 from J, leaving 14 bases between them. CDR1 and CDR2 from the germline V gene are MNHEY and SVGAGI. The CDR3 contains 11 residues. The CDR3 region is CASNLGRGAFF. The CDR3 DNA follows: TGTGCCAGCAACTTAGGACGCGGGGCTTTCTTT.

This chain links TRBV18 with TRBJ2-1; 13 bases map to TRBD2. In germline, CDR1 is KGHSH, CDR2 LQKENI. V trimming: 3 bases; J trimming: 7 bases; junction bases outside the gene matches: 6. The CDR3 runs to 16 residues. CDR3 loop: CASSPPGLAGRNEQFF. Written as DNA, the CDR3 is TGTGCCAGCTCACCCCCGGGACTAGCGGGAAGGAATGAGCAGTTCTTC.

This chain joins TRBV28 and TRBJ2-7; 8 bases are a match to TRBD1. The junction had 7 bases not matched to a gene; V was cut back by 6 bases and J by 3 bases. The germline CDR1 and CDR2 sequences are MDHEN and SYDVKM. The CDR3 has 14 residues. CDR3 protein: CASSPRGPFYEQYF. The DNA for the CDR3 is TGTGCCAGCAGCCCCAGGGGGCCGTTCTACGAGCAGTACTTC.

The chain employs TRBV2 and TRBJ1-2; TRBD1 matches at 8 bases. V lost 5 bases to trimming and J lost 7 bases; unmatched junction nucleotides: 9. CDR1 is SNHLY and CDR2 is FYNNEI in the germline V gene. The CDR3 covers 14 residues. CDR3 protein: CASSLSDRDVGYTF. The CDR3 nucleotides read TGTGCCAGCAGTCTTTCGGACAGGGACGTTGGCTACACCTTC.

This rearrangement joins TRBV4-2 to TRBJ2-7; unclear D gene. Germline assignment: CDR1 LGHNA and CDR2 YNFKEQ. CDR3 size: 11 residues. Trimming pared 5 bases from V and 9 bases from J, leaving 11 bases between. CDR3 coding DNA: TGTGCCAGCAGCGGGCCCACGTCGCAGTACTTC. This sequence encodes CASSGPTSQYF.

On this clone: At the DNA level, this CDR3 is encoded by other sequences in the same sample as well. The genes are TRBV5-1 and TRBJ2-2, with TRBD2 as a possible D gene (5 bases). V shed 1 base and J shed 3 bases, with 7 bases lying between them. There are 14 residues in the CDR3. Per the germline V gene, CDR1 is SGHRS and CDR2 is YFSETQ. The CDR3 bases are TGCGCCAGCAGCTTGAGGACTGACACCGGGGAGCTGTTTTTT. Translated, it gives CASSLRTDTGELFF.

The DNA of the CDR3 is TGTGCCAGCAGCTCCCGGGACAGGGGGCTCTACGAGCAGTACTTC. Its translation: CASSSRDRGLYEQYF. The J gene is TRBJ2-7, the V gene TRBV5-6; TRBD1 aligns across 12 bases. With 3 bases clipped from V and 3 bases from J, the junction kept 4 bases outside the gene matches. The CDR3 has 15 residues. Germline V CDR1 and CDR2: SGHDT, YYEEEE.

The gene calls are TRBV5-3 and TRBJ2-7; a weak D match, TRBD1 (6 bases). TRBV5-3 falls under the ORF class, with uncertain function. The germline V and J ends were trimmed by 2 bases and 2 bases, with 14 bases remaining between them. The length of the CDR3 is 15 residues. The CDR3 bases are TGTGCCAGAAGCTTCGAACAGGGCGATACCTACGAGCAGTACTTC. Residues: CARSFEQGDTYEQYF.

This chain uses TRBV7-9 with TRBJ1-3, with D unresolved. The germline gives CDR1 SEHNR, CDR2 FQNEAQ (reference sequence). The CDR3 extends over 16 amino acids. V was pared by 1 base and J by 0 bases, with 10 bases between. The CDR3 here is CASSLERPSSGNTIYF. In DNA form, the CDR3 reads TGTGCCAGCAGCTTAGAGCGGCCGTCCTCTGGAAACACCATATATTTT.